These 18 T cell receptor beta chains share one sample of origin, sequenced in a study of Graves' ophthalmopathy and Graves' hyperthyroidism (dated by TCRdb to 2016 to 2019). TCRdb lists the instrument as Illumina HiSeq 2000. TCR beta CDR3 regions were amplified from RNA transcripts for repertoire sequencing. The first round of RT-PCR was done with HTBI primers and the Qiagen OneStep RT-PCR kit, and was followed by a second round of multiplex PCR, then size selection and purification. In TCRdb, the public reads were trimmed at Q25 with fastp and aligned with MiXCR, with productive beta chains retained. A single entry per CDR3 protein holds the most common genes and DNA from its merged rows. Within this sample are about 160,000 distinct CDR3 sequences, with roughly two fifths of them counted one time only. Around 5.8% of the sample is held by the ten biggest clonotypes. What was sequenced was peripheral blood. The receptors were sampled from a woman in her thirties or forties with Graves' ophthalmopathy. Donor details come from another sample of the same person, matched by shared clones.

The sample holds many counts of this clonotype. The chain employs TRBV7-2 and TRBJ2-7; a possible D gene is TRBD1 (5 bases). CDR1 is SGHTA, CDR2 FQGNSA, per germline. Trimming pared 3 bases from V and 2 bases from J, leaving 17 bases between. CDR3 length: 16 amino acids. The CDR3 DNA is TGTGCCAGCAGCTTCGGCCGGACACTCGGAACCTACGAGCAGTACTTC. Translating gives CASSFGRTLGTYEQYF.

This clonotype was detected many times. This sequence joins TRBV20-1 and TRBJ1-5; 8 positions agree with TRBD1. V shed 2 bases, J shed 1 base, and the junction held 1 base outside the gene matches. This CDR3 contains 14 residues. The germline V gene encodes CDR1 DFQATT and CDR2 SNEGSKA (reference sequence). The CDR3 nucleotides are TGCAGTGCTAGATCAGGGGGCAGCAATCAGCCCCAGCATTTT. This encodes CSARSGGSNQPQHF.

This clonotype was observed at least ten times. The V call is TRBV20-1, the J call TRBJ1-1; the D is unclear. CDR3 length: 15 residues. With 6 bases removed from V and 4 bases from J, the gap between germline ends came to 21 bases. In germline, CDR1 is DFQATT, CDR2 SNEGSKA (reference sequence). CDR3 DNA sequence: TGCAGTGCAAACCCGGGCCGAACCCCGGGCACTGAAGCTTTCTTT. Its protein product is CSANPGRTPGTEAFF.

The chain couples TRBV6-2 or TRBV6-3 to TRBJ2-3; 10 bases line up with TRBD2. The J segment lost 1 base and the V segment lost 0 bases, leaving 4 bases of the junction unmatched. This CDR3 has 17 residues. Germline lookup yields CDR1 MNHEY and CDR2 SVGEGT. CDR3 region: CASSYSYLAGGTDTQYF. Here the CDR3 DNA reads TGTGCCAGCAGTTACTCCTACCTAGCGGGAGGCACAGATACGCAGTATTTT.

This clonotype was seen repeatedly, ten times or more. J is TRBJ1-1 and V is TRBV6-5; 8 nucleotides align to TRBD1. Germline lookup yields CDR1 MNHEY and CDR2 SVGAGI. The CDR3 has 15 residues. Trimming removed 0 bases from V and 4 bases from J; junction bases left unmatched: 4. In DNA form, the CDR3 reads TGTGCCAGCAGTTACTCAACAGGGGGTATCACTGAAGCTTTCTTT. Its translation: CASSYSTGGITEAFF.

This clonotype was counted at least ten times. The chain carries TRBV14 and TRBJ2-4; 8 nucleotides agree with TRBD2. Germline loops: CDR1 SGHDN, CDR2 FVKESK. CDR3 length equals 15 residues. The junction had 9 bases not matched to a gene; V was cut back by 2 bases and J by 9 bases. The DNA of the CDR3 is TGTGCCAGCAGCCAAAGCTTGACTCGGGGGGGCATTCAGTACTTC. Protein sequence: CASSQSLTRGGIQYF.

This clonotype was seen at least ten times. In DNA, the CDR3 is TGTGCCAGCAGTTCCTACACCAGCTCCTACGAGCAGTACTTC. This codes for CASSSYTSSYEQYF. The V call is TRBV28, the J call TRBJ2-7; D ambiguous. CDR3 length: 14 amino acids. Per germline, CDR1 MDHEN and CDR2 SYDVKM. The ends were cut back, 4 bases at V and 0 bases at J, with 10 bases in the middle.

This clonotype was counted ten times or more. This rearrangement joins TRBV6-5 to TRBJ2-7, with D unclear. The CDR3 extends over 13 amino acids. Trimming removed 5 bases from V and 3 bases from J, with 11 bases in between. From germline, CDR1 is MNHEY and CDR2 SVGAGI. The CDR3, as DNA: TGTGCCAGCAGTAACGACGGTTTCTACGAGCAGTACTTC. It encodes CASSNDGFYEQYF.

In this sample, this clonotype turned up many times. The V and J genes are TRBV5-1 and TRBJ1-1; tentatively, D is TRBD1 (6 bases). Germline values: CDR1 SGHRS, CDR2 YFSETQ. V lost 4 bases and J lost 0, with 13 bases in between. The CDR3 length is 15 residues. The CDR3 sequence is CASSQGQLMNTEAFF. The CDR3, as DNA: TGCGCCAGCAGCCAAGGACAGCTTATGAACACTGAAGCTTTCTTT.

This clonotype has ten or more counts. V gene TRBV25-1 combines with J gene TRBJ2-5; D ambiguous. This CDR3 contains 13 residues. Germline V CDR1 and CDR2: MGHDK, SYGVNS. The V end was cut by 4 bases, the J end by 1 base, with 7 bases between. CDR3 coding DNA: TGTGCCAGCAGTGGAAACGGCCAAGAGACCCAGTACTTC. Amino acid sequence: CASSGNGQETQYF.

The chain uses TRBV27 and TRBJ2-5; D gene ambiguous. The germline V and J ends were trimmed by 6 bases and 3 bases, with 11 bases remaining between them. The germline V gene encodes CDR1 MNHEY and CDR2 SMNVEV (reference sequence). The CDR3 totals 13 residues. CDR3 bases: TGTGCCAGCAGCCCGAACGCCGAAGAGACCCAGTACTTC. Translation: CASSPNAEETQYF.

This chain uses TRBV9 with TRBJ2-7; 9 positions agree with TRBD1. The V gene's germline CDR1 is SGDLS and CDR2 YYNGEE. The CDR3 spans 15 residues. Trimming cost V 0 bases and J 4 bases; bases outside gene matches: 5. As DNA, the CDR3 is TGTGCCAGCAGCGTAGCCGGGACAGGGTTTTACGAGCAGTACTTC. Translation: CASSVAGTGFYEQYF.

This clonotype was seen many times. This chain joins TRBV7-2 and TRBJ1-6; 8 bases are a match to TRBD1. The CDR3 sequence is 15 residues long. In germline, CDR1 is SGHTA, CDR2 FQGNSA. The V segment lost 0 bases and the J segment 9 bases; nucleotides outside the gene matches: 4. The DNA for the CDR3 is TGTGCCAGCAGCTTAGCGGCAGGGGGCGTTTCACCCCTCCACTTT. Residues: CASSLAAGGVSPLHF.

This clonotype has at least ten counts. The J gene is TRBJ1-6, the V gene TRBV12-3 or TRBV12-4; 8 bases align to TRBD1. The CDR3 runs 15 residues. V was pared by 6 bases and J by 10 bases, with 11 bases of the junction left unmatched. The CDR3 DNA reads TGTGCCAGCAGCCTAAAACAGGGGGAAAGGTCACCCCTCCACTTT. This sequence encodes CASSLKQGERSPLHF.

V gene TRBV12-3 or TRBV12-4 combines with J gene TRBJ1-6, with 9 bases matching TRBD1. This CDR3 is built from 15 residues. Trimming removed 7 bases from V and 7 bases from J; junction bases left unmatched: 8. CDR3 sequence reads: CASISDRGRNSPLHF. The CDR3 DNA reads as TGTGCCAGCATCTCGGACAGGGGAAGGAATTCACCCCTCCACTTT.

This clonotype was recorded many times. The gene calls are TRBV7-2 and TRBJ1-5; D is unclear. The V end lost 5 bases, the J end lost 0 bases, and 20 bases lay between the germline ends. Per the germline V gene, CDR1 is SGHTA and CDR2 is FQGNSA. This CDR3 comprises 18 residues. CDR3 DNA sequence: TGTGCCAGCAGCCCCCGTTGGACGGCAGGATATAGCAATCAGCCCCAGCATTTT. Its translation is CASSPRWTAGYSNQPQHF.

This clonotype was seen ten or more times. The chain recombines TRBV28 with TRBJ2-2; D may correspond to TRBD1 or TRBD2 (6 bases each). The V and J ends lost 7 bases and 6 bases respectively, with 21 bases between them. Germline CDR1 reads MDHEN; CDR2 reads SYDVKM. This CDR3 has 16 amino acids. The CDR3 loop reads CASIRGPGVVAGELFF. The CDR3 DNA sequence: TGTGCCAGCATCCGGGGGCCGGGGGTGGTCGCCGGGGAGCTGTTTTTT. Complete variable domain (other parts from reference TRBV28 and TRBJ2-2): DVKVTQSSRYLVKRTGEKVFLECVQDMDHENMFWYRQDPGLGLRLIYFSYDVKMKEKGDIPEGYSVSREKKERFSLILESASTNQTSMYLCASIRGPGVVAGELFFGEGSRLTVL.

CDR3 coding DNA: TGTGCCAGCAGTTACTCGGCTAGCGGACCCCTTTACGAGCAGTACTTC. As protein: CASSYSASGPLYEQYF. This sequence joins TRBV6-5 and TRBJ2-7, with 7 bases fitting TRBD2. The CDR3 is 16 residues long. V lost 0 bases and J lost 4; bases outside the gene matches: 9. Germline CDR1 MNHEY, CDR2 SVGAGI.